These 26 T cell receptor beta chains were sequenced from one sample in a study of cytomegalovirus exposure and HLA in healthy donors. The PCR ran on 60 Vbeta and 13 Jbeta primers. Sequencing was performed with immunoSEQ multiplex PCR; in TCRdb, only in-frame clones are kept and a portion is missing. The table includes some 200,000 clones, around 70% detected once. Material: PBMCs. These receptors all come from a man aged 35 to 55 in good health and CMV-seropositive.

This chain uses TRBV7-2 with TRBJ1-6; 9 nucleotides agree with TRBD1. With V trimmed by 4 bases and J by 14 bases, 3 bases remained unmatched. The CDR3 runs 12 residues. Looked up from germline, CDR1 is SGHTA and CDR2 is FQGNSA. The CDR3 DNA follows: TGTGCCAGCAGCTCCCGACAGGGGGCCCTCCACTTT. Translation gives CASSSRQGALHF.

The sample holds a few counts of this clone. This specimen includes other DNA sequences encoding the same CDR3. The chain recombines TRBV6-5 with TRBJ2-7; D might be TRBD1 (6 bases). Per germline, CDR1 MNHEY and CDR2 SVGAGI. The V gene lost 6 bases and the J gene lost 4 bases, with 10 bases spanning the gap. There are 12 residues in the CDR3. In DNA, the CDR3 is TGTGCCAGCAGCTCCGACAGGTACGAGCAGTACTTC. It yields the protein CASSSDRYEQYF.

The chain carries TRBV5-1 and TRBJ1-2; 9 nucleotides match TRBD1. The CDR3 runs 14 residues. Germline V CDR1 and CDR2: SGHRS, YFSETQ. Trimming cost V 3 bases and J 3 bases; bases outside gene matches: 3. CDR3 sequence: CASSSRTGDYGYTF. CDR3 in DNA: TGCGCCAGCAGCTCCCGGACAGGGGACTATGGCTACACCTTC. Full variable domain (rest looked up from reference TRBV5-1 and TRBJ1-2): KAGVTQTPRYLIKTRGQQVTLSCSPISGHRSVSWYQQTPGQGLQFLFEYFSETQRNKGNFPGRFSGRQFSNSRSEMNVSTLELGDSALYLCASSSRTGDYGYTFGSGTRLTVV.

The CDR3 nucleotides are TGTGCCTGGAGTGCCCCTTCAGCGGCCTCCTACGAGCAGTACTTC. Amino acids: CAWSAPSAASYEQYF. V is TRBV30 and J is TRBJ2-7; D possibly corresponds to TRBD2 (5 bases). Germline V CDR1 and CDR2: GTSNPN, SVGIG (reference sequence). Trimming left V 1 base short and J 0 bases short, with 13 bases between. The CDR3 consists of 15 residues.

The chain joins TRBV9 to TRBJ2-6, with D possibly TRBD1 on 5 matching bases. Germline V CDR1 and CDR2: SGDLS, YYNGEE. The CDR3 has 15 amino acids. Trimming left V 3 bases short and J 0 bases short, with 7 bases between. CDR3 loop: CASSADNSGANVLTF. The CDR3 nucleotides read TGTGCCAGCAGCGCGGACAACTCTGGGGCCAACGTCCTGACTTTC.

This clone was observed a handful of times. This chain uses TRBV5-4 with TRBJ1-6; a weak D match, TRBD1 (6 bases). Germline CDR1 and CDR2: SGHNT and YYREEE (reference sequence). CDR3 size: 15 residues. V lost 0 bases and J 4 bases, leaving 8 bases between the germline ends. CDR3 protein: CASSLVQGYNSPLHF. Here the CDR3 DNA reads TGTGCCAGCAGCTTGGTACAGGGATATAATTCACCCCTCCACTTT. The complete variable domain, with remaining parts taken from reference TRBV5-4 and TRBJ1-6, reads ETGVTQSPTHLIKTRGQQVTLRCSSQSGHNTVSWYQQALGQGPQFIFQYYREEENGRGNFPPRFSGLQFPNYSSELNVNALELDDSALYLCASSLVQGYNSPLHFGNGTRLTVT.

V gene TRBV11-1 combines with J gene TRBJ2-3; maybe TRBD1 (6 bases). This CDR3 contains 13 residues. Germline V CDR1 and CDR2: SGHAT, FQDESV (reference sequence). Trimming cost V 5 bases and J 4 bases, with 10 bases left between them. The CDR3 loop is CASSGQGSDTQYF. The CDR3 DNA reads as TGTGCCAGCAGCGGCCAGGGGTCAGATACGCAGTATTTT.

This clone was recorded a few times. CDR3 sequence (DNA): TGTGCCAGCAGTGACCAGGTGGGCGGGGGGCGCACAGATACGCAGTATTTT. Its translation is CASSDQVGGGRTDTQYF. The J gene is TRBJ2-3, the V gene TRBV6-1, with 8 bases aligning to TRBD2. Trimming took 3 bases from V and 1 from J; bases not matched to a gene: 9. Germline V CDR1 and CDR2: MNHNS, SASEGT. The CDR3 extends over 17 amino acids.

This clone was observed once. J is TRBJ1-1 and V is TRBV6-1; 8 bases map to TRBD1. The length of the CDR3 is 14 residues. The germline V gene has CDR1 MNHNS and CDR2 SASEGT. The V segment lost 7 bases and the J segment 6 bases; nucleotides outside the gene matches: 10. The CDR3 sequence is CASTFSQGASEAFF. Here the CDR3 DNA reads TGTGCCAGCACTTTTAGCCAGGGGGCCTCTGAAGCTTTCTTT.

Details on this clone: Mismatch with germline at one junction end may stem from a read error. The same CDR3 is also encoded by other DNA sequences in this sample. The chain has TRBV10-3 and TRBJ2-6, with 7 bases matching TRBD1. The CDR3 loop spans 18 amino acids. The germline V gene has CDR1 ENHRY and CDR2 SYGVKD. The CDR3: CAISMIPGQSSGANVLTF. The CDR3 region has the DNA TGTGCCATCAGCATGATCCCGGGACAGAGCTCTGGGGCCAACGTCCTGACCTTC.

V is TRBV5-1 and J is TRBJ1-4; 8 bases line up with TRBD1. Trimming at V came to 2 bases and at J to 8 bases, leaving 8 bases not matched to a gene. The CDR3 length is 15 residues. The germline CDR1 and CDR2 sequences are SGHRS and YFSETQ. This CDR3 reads CASSFDRGLGEKLFF. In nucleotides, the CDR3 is TGCGCCAGCAGCTTCGACAGGGGACTTGGCGAAAAACTGTTTTTT.

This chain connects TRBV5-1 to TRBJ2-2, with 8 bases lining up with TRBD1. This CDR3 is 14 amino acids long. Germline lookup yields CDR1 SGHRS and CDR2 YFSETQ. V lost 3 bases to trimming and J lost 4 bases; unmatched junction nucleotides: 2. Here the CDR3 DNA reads TGCGCCAGCAGCTCGGGACAGGCCACCGGGGAGCTGTTTTTT. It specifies CASSSGQATGELFF.

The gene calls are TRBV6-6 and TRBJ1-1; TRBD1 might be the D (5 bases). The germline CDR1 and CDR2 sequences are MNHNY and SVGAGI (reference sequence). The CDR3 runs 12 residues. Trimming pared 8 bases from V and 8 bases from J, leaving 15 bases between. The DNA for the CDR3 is TGTGCCAGCCTTCTGCCGGGGGGAGAAGCTTTCTTT. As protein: CASLLPGGEAFF.

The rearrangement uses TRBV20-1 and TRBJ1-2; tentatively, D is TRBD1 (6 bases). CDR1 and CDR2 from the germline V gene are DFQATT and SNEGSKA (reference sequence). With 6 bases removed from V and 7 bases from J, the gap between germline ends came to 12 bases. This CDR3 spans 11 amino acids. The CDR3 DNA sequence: TGCAGTGCCATCGACAGGATTGGCTACACCTTC. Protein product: CSAIDRIGYTF.

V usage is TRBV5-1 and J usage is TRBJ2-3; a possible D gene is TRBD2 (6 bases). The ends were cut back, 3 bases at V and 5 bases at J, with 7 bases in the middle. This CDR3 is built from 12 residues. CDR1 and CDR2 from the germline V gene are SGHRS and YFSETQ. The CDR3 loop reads CASSSGVDTQYF. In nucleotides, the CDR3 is TGCGCCAGCAGCTCGGGGGTAGATACGCAGTATTTT.

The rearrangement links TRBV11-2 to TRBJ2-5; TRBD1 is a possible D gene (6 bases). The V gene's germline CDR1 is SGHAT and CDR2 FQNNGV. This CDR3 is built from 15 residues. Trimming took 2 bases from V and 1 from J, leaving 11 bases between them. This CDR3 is CASSLQGSVQETQYF. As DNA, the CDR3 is TGTGCCAGCAGCTTACAGGGGTCGGTCCAAGAGACCCAGTACTTC.

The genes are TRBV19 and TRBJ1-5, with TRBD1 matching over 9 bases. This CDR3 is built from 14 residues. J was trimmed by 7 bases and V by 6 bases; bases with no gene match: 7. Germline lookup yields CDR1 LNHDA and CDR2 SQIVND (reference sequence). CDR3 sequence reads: CASRRTGARQPQHF. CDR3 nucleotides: TGTGCCAGTAGAAGGACAGGGGCAAGGCAGCCCCAGCATTTT.

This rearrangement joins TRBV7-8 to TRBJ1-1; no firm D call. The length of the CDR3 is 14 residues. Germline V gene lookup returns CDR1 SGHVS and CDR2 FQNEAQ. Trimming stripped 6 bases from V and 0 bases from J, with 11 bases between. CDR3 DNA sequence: TGTGCCAGCAGTCTTTACACTATGAACACTGAAGCTTTCTTT. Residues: CASSLYTMNTEAFF.

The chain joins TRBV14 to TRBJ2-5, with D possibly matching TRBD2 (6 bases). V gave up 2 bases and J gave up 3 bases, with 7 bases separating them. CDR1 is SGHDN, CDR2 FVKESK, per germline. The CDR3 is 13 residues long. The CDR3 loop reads CASSQLAKETQYF. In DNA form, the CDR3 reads TGTGCCAGCAGCCAACTAGCGAAAGAGACCCAGTACTTC.

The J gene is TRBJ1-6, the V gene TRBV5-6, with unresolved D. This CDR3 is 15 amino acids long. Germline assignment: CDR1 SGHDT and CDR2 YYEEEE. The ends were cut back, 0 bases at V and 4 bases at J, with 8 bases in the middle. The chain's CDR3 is CASSLAGRYNSPLHF. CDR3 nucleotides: TGTGCCAGCAGCTTGGCTGGTCGGTATAATTCACCCCTCCACTTT.

CDR3 DNA sequence: TGTGCCAGTAGTATACCAGGGCTGGACTATGGCTACACCTTC. Encoded protein: CASSIPGLDYGYTF. The gene calls are TRBV19 and TRBJ1-2; possibly TRBD1 for D (5 bases). This CDR3 comprises 14 residues. Trimming left V 2 bases short and J 3 bases short, with 10 bases between. Germline V gene lookup returns CDR1 LNHDA and CDR2 SQIVND (reference sequence).

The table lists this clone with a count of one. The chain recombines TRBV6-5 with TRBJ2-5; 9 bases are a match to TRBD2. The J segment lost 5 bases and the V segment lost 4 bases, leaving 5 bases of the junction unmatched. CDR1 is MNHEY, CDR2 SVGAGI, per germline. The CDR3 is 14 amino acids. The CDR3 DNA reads TGTGCCAGCAGTTGGCGGGGGGGCCTGGAGACCCAGTACTTC. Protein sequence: CASSWRGGLETQYF.

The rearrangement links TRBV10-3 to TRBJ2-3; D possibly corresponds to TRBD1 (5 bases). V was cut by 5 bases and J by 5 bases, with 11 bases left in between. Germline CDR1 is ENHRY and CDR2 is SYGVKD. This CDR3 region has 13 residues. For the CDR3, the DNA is TGTGCCATCAGTCGGACAAGGGAAGATACGCAGTATTTT. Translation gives CAISRTREDTQYF.

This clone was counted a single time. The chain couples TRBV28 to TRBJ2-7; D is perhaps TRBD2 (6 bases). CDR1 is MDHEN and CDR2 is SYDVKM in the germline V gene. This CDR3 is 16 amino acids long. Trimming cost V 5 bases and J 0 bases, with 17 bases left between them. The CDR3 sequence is CASSPSDYLGSYEQYF. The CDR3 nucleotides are TGTGCCAGCAGTCCCTCGGACTATTTAGGCTCCTACGAGCAGTACTTC.

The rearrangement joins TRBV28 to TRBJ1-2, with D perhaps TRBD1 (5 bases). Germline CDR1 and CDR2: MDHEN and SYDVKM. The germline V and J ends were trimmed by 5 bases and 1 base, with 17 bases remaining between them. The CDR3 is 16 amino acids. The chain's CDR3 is CASSPPAGIGNYGYTF. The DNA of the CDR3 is TGTGCCAGCAGTCCCCCCGCAGGGATCGGTAACTATGGCTACACCTTC.

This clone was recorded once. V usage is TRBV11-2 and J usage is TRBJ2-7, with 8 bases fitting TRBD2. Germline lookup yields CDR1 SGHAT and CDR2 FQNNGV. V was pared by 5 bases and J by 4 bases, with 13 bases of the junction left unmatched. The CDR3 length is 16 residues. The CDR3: CASSHRSGGPLYEQYF. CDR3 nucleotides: TGTGCCAGCAGCCATAGATCGGGGGGGCCCCTTTACGAGCAGTACTTC.